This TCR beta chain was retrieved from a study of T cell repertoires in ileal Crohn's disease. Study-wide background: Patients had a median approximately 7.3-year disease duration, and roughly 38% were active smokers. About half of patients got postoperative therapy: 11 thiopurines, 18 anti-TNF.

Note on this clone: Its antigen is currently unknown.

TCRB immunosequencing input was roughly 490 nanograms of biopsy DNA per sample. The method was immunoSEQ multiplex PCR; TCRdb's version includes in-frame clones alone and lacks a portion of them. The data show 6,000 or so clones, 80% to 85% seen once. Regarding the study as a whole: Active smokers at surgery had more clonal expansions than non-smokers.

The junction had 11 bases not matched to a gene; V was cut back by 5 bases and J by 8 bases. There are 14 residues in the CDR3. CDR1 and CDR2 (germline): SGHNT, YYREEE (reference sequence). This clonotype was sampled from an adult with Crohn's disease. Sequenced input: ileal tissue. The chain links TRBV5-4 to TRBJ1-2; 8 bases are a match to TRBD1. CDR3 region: CASRPDRAAWGYTF. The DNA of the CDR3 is TGTGCCAGCAGACCGGACAGGGCCGCCTGGGGCTACACCTTC.